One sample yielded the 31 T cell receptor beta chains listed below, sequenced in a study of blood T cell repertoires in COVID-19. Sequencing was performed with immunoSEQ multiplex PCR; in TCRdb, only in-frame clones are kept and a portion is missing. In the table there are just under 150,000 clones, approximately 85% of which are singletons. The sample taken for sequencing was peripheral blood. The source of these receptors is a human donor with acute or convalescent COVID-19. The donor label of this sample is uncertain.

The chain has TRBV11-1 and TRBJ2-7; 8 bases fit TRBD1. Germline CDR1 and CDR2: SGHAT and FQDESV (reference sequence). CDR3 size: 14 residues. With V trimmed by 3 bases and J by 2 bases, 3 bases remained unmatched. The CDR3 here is CASSFADRAYEQYV. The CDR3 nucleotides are TGTGCCAGCAGCTTCGCGGACAGGGCCTACGAGCAGTACGTC.

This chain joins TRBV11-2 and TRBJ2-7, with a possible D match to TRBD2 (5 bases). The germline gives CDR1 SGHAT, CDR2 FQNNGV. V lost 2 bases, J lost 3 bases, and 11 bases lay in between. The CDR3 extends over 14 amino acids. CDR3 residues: CASSLLSGIYEQYF. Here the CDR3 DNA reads TGTGCCAGCAGCTTACTTTCGGGGATCTACGAGCAGTACTTC. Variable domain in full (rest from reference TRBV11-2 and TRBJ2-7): EAGVAQSPRYKIIEKRQSVAFWCNPISGHATLYWYQQILGQGPKLLIQFQNNGVVDDSQLPKDRFSAERLKGVDSTLKIQPAKLEDSAVYLCASSLLSGIYEQYFGPGTRLTVT.

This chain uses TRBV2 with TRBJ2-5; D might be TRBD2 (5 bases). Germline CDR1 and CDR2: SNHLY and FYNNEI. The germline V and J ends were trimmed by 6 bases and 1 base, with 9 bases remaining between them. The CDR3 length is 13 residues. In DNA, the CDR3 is TGTGCCAGCAGCACGGACTCCCAAGAGACCCAGTACTTC. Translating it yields CASSTDSQETQYF.

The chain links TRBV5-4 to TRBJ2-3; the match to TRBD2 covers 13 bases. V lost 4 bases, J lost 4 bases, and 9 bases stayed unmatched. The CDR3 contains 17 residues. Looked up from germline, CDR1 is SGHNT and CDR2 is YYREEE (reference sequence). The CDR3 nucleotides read TGTGCCAGCAGCCCGCTACTAGCGGGGGGGTCCTCAGATACGCAGTATTTT. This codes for CASSPLLAGGSSDTQYF. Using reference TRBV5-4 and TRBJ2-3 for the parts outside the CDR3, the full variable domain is ETGVTQSPTHLIKTRGQQVTLRCSSQSGHNTVSWYQQALGQGPQFIFQYYREEENGRGNFPPRFSGLQFPNYSSELNVNALELDDSALYLCASSPLLAGGSSDTQYFGPGTRLTVL.

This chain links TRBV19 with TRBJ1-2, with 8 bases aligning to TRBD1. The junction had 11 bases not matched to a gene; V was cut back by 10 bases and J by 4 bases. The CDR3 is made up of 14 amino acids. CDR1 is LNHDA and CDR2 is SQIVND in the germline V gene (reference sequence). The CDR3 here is CATATGGKGYGYTF. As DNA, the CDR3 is TGTGCCACCGCAACAGGGGGAAAGGGCTATGGCTACACCTTC.

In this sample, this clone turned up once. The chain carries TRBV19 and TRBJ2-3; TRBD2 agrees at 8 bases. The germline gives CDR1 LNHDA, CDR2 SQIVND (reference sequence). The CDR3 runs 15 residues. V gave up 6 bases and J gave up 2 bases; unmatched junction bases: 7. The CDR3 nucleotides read TGTGCCAGTAGAACTAGCGGACGACTCACAGATACGCAGTATTTT. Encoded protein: CASRTSGRLTDTQYF.

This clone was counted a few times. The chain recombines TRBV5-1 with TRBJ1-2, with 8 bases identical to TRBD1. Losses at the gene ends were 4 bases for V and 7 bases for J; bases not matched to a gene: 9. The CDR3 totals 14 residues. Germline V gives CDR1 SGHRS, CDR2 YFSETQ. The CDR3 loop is CASSLRDRSGGYTF. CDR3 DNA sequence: TGCGCCAGCAGCCTCCGGGACAGGTCAGGTGGCTACACCTTC.

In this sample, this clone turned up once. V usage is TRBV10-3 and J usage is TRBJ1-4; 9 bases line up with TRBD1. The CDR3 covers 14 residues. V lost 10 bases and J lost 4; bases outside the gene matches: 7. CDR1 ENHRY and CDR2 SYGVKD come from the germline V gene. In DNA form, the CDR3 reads TGTGCCACCCGGACAGGGGATGGTAATGAAAAACTGTTTTTT. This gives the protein CATRTGDGNEKLFF.

CDR3 amino acids: CQAGGSGYEQYV. CDR3 nucleotide sequence: TGTCAAGCAGGGGGGAGTGGCTACGAGCAGTACGTC. V is TRBV14 and J is TRBJ2-7, with D possibly being TRBD1 (7 bases). The CDR3 is 12 amino acids. CDR1 is SGHDN and CDR2 is FVKESK in the germline V gene.

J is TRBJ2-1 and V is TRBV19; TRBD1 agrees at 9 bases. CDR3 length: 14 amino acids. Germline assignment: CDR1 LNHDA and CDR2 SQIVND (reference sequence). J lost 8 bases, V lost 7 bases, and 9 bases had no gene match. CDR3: CASKATGGIDEQFF. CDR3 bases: TGTGCCAGTAAGGCGACAGGGGGTATCGATGAGCAGTTCTTC.

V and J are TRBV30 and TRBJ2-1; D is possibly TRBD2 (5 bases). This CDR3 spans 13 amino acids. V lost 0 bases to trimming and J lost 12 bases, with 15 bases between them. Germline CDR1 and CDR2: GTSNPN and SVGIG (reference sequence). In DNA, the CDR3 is TGTGCCTGGAGTGTACTTGCGGAGGCCATGCAGTTCTTC. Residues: CAWSVLAEAMQFF.

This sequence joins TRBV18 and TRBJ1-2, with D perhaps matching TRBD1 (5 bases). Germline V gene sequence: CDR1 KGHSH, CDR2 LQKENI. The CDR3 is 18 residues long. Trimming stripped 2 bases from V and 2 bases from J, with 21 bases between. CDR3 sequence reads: CASSPYWTPVTQNYGYTF. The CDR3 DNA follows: TGTGCCAGCTCACCATACTGGACACCCGTAACCCAGAACTATGGCTACACCTTC.

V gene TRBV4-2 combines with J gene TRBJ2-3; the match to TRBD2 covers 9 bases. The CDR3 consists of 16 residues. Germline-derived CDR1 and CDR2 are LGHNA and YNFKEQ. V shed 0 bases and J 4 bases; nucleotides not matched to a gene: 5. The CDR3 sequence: CASSQEEVAGADTQYF. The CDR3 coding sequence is TGTGCCAGCAGCCAAGAAGAGGTAGCGGGAGCAGATACGCAGTATTTT.

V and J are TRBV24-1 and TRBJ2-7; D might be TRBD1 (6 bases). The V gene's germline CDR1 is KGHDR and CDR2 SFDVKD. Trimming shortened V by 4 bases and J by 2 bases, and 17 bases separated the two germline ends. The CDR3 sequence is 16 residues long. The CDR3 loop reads CATSDSNDRSAYEQYF. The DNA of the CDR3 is TGTGCCACCAGTGACTCCAATGACAGGAGCGCCTACGAGCAGTACTTC.

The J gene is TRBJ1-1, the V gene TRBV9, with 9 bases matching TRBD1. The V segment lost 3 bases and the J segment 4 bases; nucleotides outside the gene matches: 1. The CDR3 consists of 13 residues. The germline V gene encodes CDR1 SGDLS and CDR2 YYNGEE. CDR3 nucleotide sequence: TGTGCCAGCAGCGGGGACAGGGTCACTGAAGCTTTCTTT. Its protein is CASSGDRVTEAFF.

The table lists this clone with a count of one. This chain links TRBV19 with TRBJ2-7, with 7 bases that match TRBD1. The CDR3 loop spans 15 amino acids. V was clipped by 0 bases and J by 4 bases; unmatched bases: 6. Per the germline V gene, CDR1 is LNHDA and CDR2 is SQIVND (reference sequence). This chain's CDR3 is CASSIDHRGIYEQYF. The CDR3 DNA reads TGTGCCAGTAGTATAGATCACAGGGGAATATACGAGCAGTACTTC.

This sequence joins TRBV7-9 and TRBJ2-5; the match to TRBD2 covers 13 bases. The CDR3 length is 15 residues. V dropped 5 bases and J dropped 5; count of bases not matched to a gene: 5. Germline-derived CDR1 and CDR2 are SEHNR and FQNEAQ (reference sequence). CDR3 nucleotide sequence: TGTGCCAGCAGCCGCGGGACTAGCGGGGCGGAGACCCAGTACTTC. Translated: CASSRGTSGAETQYF.

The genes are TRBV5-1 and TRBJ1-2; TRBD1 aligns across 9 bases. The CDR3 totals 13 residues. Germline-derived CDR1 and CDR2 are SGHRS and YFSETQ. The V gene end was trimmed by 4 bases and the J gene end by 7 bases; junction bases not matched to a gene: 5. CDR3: CASSVGQGGGYTF. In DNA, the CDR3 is TGCGCCAGCAGCGTGGGACAGGGAGGTGGCTACACCTTC.

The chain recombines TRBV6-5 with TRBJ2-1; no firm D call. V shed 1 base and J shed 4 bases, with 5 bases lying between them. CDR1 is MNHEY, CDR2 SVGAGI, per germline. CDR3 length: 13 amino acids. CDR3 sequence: CASSYYGYNEQFF. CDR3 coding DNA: TGTGCCAGCAGTTACTACGGTTACAATGAGCAGTTCTTC.

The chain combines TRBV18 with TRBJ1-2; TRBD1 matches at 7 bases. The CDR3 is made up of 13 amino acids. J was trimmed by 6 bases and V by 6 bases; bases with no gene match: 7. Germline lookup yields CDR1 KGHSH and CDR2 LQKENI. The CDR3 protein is CASSPRQGDGYTF. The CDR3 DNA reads TGTGCCAGCTCGCCTAGACAGGGAGATGGCTACACCTTC.

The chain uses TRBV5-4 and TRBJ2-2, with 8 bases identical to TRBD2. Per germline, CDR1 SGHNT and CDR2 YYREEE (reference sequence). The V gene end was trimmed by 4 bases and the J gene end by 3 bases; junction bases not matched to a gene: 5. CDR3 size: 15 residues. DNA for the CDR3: TGTGCCAGCAGCCGAGCGGGAGCATACACCGGGGAGCTGTTTTTT. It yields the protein CASSRAGAYTGELFF. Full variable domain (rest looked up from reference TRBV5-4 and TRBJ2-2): ETGVTQSPTHLIKTRGQQVTLRCSSQSGHNTVSWYQQALGQGPQFIFQYYREEENGRGNFPPRFSGLQFPNYSSELNVNALELDDSALYLCASSRAGAYTGELFFGEGSRLTVL.

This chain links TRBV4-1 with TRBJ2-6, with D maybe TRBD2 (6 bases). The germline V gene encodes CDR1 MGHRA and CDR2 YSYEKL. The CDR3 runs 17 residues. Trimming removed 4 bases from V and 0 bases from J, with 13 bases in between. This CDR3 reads CASSPRRGSSGANVLTF. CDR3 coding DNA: TGCGCCAGCAGCCCCAGGAGGGGAAGCTCTGGGGCCAACGTCCTGACTTTC.

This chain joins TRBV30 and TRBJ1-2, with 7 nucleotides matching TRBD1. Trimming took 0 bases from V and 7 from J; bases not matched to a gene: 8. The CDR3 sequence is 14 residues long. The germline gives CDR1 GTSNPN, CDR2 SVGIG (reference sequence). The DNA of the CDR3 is TGTGCCTGGAGTGTAGACAGGGAGTCTATTGGCTACACCTTC. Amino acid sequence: CAWSVDRESIGYTF.

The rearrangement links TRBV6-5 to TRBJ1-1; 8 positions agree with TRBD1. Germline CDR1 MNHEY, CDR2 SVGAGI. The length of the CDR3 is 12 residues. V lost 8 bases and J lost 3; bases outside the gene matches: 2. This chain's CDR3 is CASSTGDTEAFF. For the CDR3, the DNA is TGTGCCAGCTCGACAGGGGACACTGAAGCTTTCTTT.

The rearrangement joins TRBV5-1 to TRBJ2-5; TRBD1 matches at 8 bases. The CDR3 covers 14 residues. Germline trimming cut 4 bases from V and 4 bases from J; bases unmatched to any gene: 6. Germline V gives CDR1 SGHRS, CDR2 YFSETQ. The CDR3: CASSITGGTETQYF. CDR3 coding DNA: TGCGCCAGCAGCATAACAGGGGGAACAGAGACCCAGTACTTC.

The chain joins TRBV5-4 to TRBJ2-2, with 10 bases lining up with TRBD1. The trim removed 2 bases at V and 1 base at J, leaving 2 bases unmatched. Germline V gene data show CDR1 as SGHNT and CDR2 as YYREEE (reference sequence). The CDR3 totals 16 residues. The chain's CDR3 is CASSLGQGVNTGELFF. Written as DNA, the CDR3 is TGTGCCAGCAGCTTAGGACAGGGGGTGAACACCGGGGAGCTGTTTTTT.

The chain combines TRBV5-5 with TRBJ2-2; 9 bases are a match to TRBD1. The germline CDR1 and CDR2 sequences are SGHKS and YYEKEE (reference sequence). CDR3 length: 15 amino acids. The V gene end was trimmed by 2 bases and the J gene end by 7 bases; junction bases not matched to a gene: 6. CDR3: CASSFRDRAGGELFF. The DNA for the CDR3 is TGTGCCAGCAGCTTCCGGGACAGGGCAGGCGGGGAGCTGTTTTTT. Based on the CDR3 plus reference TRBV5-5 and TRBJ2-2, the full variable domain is DAGVTQSPTHLIKTRGQQVTLRCSPISGHKSVSWYQQVLGQGPQFIFQYYEKEERGRGNFPDRFSARQFPNYSSELNVNALLLGDSALYLCASSFRDRAGGELFFGEGSRLTVL.

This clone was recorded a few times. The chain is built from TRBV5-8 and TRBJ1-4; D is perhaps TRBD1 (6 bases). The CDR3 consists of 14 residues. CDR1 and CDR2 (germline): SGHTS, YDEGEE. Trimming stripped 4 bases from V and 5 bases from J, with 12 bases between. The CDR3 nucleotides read TGTGCCAGCAGCCTAGGACAGAAGAATGAAAAACTGTTTTTT. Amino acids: CASSLGQKNEKLFF. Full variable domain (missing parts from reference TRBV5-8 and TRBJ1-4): EAGVTQSPTHLIKTRGQQATLRCSPISGHTSVYWYQQALGLGLQFLLWYDEGEERNRGNFPPRFSGRQFPNYSSELNVNALELEDSALYLCASSLGQKNEKLFFGSGTQLSVL.

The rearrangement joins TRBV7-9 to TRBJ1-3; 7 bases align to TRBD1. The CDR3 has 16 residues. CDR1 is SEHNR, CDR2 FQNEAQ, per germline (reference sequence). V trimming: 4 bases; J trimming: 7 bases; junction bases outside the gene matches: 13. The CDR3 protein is CASSSTVRQGGNTIYF. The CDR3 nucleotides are TGTGCCAGCAGCTCTACGGTCCGACAGGGTGGGAACACCATATATTTT.

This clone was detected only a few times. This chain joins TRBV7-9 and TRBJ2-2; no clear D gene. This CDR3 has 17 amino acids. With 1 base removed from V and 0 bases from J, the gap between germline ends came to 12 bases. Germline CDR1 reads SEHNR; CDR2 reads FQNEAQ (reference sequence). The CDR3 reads CASSLDVAPANTGELFF. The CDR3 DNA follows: TGTGCCAGCAGCTTAGATGTAGCCCCCGCGAACACCGGGGAGCTGTTTTTT.

The CDR3 nucleotides read TGTGCCACCAGTGATCCAGCGGGTGCGAACACCGGGGAGCTGTTTTTT. This sequence encodes CATSDPAGANTGELFF. This rearrangement joins TRBV24-1 to TRBJ2-2, with TRBD2 as a possible D gene (6 bases). Trimming removed 3 bases from V and 0 bases from J, with 10 bases in between. Germline V gene lookup returns CDR1 KGHDR and CDR2 SFDVKD. The CDR3 contains 16 residues.